The present T cell receptor (beta chain) was sequenced within a study of blood T cell repertoires in COVID-19 (dated by TCRdb to between 2020 and 2021). Regarding the study in general: The collaborator samples originated in the United States, Italy and Spain and spanned the acute and convalescent phases of COVID-19. The material from the prospective study consisted of cDNA or gDNA derived from T cells, B-cell-depleted T cells, or PBMCs. The dataset comprised deeply sampled blood TCRbeta repertoires from subjects exposed to, actively infected with, or recovered from COVID-19. The repertoires were released in a freely available public database intended as a resource for research on the immune response to SARS-CoV-2. Samples came from the ongoing ImmuneRACE study (first 160 participants) plus 1,254 subjects from 6 global collaborators. A de-identified subject ID, COVID-19 status, age in years and sex were almost always included in the sample metadata. HLA class I and class II types, where available, came from metadata supplied by the sample provider rather than from assay-based typing. Study-level results and caveats: The quantity of clinical and demographic metadata differed by source and by participant and was supplied without curation.

The immunoSEQ Assay, a bias-controlled multiplex PCR, was used to amplify TCRbeta CDR3 regions from genomic DNA. The original methods were these. Within the assay, amplification of reference gene primers was used to estimate how many nucleated cells each sample contained. To quantify the absolute abundance of each unique TCRbeta CDR3 rearrangement, sequence reads were collapsed and filtered. Productive Simpson clonality was computed per sample as the square root of Simpson's diversity index over productive rearrangements. This immuneACCESS table, as held by TCRdb, lists in-frame sequences with V and J called but not all clones. Of the missing ones, under half trace to an unresolved V gene in checked studies; the others have no known cause. V and J calls and clone size are those listed in that table; D and trimming were worked out from the DNA. This sample has over 55,000 clones in its table, and about 89% of those were observed once. The ten biggest clones cover 7% to 10% of the sample.

Whole blood was collected in K2EDTA tubes by collaborating institutions according to the institutions' own protocols. For TCRbeta analysis, collaborator samples were shipped as frozen whole blood, as isolated PBMCs, or as DNA extracted from either sample type. As to this clone: Its antigen target is currently unknown. The input lacks base qualities; no much larger clone sits a single base away.

V is cut by 3 bases and J by 0 bases, and the space between the germline ends is 15 bases. Measured from the cysteine to the phenylalanine, the CDR3 is 16 residues long. Of all the DNA, just the CDR3 is kept, 48 bases in frame from base 1. The CDR1 and CDR2 encoded by the germline V gene are SGDLS and YYNGEE. The TCR originated in a man aged 50 or older with active COVID-19. Sequenced input: peripheral blood. This chain joins TRBV9 to TRBJ1-1, with a tentative D gene TRBD1 over 5 matching bases. The CDR3 region has the sequence CASSAGPGRMNTEAFF. The nucleotide sequence is TGTGCCAGCAGCGCAGGACCAGGGCGTATGAACACTGAAGCTTTCTTT.